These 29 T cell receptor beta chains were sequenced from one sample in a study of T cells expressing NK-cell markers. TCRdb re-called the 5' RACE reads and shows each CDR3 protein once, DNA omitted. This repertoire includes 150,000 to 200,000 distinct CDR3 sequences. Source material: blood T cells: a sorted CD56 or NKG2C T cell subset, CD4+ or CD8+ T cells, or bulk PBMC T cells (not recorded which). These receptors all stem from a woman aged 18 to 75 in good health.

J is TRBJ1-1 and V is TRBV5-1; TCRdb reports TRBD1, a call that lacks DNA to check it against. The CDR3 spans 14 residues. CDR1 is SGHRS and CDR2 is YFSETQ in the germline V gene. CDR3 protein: CASSSYQGSTEAFF.

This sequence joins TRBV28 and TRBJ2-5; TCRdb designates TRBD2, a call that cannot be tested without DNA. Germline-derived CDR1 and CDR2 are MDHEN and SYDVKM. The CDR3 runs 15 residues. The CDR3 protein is CASSRGGASGETQYF.

CDR3 region: CASRRRETGELFF. The chain employs TRBV2 and TRBJ2-2. This CDR3 region has 13 residues. CDR1 SNHLY and CDR2 FYNNEI come from the germline V gene.

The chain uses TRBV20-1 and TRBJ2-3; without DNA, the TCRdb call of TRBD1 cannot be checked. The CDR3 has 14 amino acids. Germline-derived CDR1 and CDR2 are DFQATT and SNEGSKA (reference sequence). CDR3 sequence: CSARPRSDADTQYF.

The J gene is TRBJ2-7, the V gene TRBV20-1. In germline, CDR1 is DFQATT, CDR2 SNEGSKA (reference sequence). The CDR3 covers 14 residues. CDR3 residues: CSASVFDLTYEQYF.

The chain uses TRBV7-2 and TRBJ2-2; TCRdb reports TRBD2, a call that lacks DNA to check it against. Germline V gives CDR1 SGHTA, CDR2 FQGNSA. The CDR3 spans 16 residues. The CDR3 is CASSLYSGRGHGELFF.

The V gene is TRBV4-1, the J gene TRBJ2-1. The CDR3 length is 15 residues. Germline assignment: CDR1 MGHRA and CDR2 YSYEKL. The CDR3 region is CASSQEVVSLNEQFF.

The chain's CDR3 is CASSPRAGDYGYTF. The chain combines TRBV7-6 with TRBJ1-2. The CDR3 sequence is 14 residues long. Germline V lookup: CDR1 SGHVS, CDR2 FNYEAQ.

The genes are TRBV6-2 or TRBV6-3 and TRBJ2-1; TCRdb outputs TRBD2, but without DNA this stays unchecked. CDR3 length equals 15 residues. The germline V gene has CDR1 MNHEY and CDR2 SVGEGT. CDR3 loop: CASTKRSGIPNEQFF.

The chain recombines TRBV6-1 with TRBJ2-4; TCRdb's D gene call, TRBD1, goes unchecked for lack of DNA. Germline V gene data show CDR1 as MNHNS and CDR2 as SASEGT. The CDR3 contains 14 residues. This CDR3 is CAVDAGTGRDIQYF.

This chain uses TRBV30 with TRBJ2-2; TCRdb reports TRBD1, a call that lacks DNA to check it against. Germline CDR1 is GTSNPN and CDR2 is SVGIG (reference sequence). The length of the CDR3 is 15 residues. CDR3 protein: CAWRAITGSNGELFF. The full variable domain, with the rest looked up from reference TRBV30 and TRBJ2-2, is SQTIHQWPATLVQPVGSPLSLECTVEGTSNPNLYWYRQAAGRGLQLLFYSVGIGQISSEVPQNLSASRPQDRQFILSSKKLLLSDSGFYLCAWRAITGSNGELFFGEGSRLTVL.

The CDR3 loop reads CASSLAWDGSSYGYTF. This rearrangement joins TRBV5-6 to TRBJ1-2; TCRdb's D call of TRBD1 is untestable without DNA. The CDR3 spans 16 residues. Germline V lookup: CDR1 SGHDT, CDR2 YYEEEE. The full variable domain, completed using reference TRBV5-6 and TRBJ1-2, is DAGVTQSPTHLIKTRGQQVTLRCSPKSGHDTVSWYQQALGQGPQFIFQYYEEEERQRGNFPDRFSGHQFPNYSSELNVNALLLGDSALYLCASSLAWDGSSYGYTFGSGTRLTVV.

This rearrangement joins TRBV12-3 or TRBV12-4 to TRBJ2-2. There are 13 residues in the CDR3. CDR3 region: CASSIAGVGELFF.

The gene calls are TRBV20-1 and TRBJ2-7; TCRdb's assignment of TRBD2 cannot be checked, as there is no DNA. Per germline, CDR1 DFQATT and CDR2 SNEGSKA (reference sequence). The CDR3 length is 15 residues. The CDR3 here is CSARRSRLDRYEQYF.

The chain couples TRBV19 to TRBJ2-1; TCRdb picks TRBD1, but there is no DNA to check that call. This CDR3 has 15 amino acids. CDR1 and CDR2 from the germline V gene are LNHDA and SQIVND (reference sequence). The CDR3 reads CASSDQGASYNEQFF.

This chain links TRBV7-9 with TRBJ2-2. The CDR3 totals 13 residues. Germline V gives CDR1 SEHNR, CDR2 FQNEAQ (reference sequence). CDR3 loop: CASTQMNSGELFF.

The CDR3: CASSRGRTSSEQYF. The chain is built from TRBV7-2 and TRBJ2-7; no DNA is available, so the TRBD1 call from TCRdb remains unchecked. Looked up from germline, CDR1 is SGHTA and CDR2 is FQGNSA. The CDR3 has 14 amino acids.

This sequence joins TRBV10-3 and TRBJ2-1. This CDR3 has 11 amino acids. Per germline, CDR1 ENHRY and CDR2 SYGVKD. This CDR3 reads CAIRETVEQFF.

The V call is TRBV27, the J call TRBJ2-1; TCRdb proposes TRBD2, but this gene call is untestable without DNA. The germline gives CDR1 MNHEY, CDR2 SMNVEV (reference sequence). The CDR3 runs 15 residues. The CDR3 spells CASSSRGTLYNEQFF.

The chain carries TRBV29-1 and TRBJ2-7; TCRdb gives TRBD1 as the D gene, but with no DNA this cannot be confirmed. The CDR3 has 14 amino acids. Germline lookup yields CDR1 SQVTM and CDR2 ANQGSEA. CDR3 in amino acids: CSVARDATTREQYF.

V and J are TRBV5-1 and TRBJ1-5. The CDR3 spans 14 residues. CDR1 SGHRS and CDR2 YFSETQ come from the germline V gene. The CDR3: CASSLAGWGQPQHF.

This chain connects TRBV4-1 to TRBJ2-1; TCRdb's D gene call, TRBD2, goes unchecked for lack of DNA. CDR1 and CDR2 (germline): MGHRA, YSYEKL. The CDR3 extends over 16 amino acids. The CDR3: CASSLILAGDFPEQFF.

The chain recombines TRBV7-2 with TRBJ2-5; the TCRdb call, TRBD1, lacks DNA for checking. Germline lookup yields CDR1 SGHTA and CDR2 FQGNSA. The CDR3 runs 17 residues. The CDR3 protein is CASSSGTSGPSRETQYF.

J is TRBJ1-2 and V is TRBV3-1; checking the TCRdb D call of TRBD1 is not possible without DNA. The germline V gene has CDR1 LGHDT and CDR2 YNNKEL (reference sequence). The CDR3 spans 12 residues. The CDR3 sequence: CASSHRDYGYTF.

The CDR3 protein is CASSTGGGPNEKLFF. The rearrangement joins TRBV5-5 to TRBJ1-4; the TRBD1 assignment by TCRdb is unverifiable without DNA. CDR1 SGHKS and CDR2 YYEKEE come from the germline V gene (reference sequence). This CDR3 spans 15 amino acids.

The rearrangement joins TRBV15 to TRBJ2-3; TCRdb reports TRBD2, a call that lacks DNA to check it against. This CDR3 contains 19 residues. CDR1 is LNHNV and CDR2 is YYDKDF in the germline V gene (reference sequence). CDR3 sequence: CATSIGRASGRASTDTQYF.

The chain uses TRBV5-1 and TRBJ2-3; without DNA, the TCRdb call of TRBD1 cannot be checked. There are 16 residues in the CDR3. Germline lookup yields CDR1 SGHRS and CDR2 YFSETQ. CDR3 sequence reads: CASSSPDRGLGDTQYF.

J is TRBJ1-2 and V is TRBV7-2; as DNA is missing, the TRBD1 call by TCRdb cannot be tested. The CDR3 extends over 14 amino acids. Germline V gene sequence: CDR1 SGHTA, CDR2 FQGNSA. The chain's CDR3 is CASSRQGLDYGYTF.

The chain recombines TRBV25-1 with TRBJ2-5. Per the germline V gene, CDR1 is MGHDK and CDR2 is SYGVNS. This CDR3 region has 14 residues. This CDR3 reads CASSELTPRETQYF.